These 24 T cell receptor beta chains originate from one sample sequenced in a study of T cell changes during pregnancy in multiple sclerosis. Produced via immunoSEQ multiplex PCR; TCRdb's table is partial and in-frame only. The top ten hold 0.89% of the sample, which has about 61,000 clones, about 90% seen once. Specimen: peripheral blood, collected in the first trimester of pregnancy. Receptor source: a female donor in good health, enrolled as a control in a pregnancy study.

A few counts support this clone. The genes are TRBV25-1 and TRBJ1-1; D is uncertain. V lost 4 bases, J lost 6 bases, and 12 bases lay in between. The length of the CDR3 is 13 residues. Germline CDR1 reads MGHDK; CDR2 reads SYGVNS. CDR3 in amino acids: CASSGYGIPEAFF. The CDR3 region has the DNA TGTGCCAGCAGTGGCTACGGTATCCCTGAAGCTTTCTTT. The full variable domain, in which reference TRBV25-1 and TRBJ1-1 provide the parts outside the CDR3, is EADIYQTPRYLVIGTGKKITLECSQTMGHDKMYWYQQDPGMELHLIHYSYGVNSTEKGDLSSESTVSRIRTEHFPLTLESARPSHTSQYLCASSGYGIPEAFFGQGTRLTVV.

The CDR3 nucleotides read TGTGCCAGTAGTGGATCACGGGCGGGCCAAGAGACCCAGTACTTC. Protein product: CASSGSRAGQETQYF. The chain recombines TRBV19 with TRBJ2-5; D possibly corresponds to TRBD2 (5 bases). This CDR3 region has 15 residues. Between the trimmed V and J ends, which lost 5 bases and 1 base, there was a span of 14 bases. Per the germline V gene, CDR1 is LNHDA and CDR2 is SQIVND (reference sequence).

This clone was seen once. The rearrangement uses TRBV10-3 and TRBJ2-7, with 9 bases lining up with TRBD1. Germline-derived CDR1 and CDR2 are ENHRY and SYGVKD. The length of the CDR3 is 13 residues. V was pared by 7 bases and J by 4 bases, with 5 bases of the junction left unmatched. CDR3 sequence reads: CAIMPGQGYEQYF. The CDR3 region has the DNA TGTGCCATCATGCCGGGACAGGGTTACGAGCAGTACTTC.

The chain carries TRBV29-1 and TRBJ1-2; a possible D gene is TRBD1 (6 bases). Trimming cost V 2 bases and J 8 bases, with 21 bases left between them. There are 15 residues in the CDR3. In germline, CDR1 is SQVTM, CDR2 ANQGSEA. The CDR3 reads CSVEIGLGRGVGYTF. Here the CDR3 DNA reads TGCAGCGTTGAAATTGGTTTGGGCAGGGGAGTCGGCTACACCTTC. The full variable domain, its missing parts supplied by reference TRBV29-1 and TRBJ1-2, is SAVISQKPSRDICQRGTSLTIQCQVDSQVTMMFWYRQQPGQSLTLIATANQGSEATYESGFVIDKFPISRPNLTFSTLTVSNMSPEDSSIYLCSVEIGLGRGVGYTFGSGTRLTVV.

The chain recombines TRBV28 with TRBJ2-3; D might be TRBD2 (5 bases). The CDR3 length is 15 residues. Trimming cost V 5 bases and J 3 bases, with 15 bases left between them. The germline V gene has CDR1 MDHEN and CDR2 SYDVKM. The CDR3 is CASSLPGSLTDTQYF. DNA of the CDR3: TGTGCCAGCAGTCTTCCGGGGTCTCTAACAGATACGCAGTATTTT.

The chain joins TRBV7-9 to TRBJ1-2; D is possibly TRBD1 (5 bases). Per germline, CDR1 SEHNR and CDR2 FQNEAQ (reference sequence). CDR3 length: 17 amino acids. With 5 bases removed from V and 2 bases from J, the gap between germline ends came to 21 bases. The CDR3 loop is CASSPHPREGLNYGYTF. The CDR3 nucleotides read TGTGCCAGCAGCCCGCACCCCCGGGAGGGGCTGAACTATGGCTACACCTTC.

The chain couples TRBV7-9 to TRBJ1-6, with D possibly TRBD1 on 6 matching bases. The CDR3 extends over 15 amino acids. Trimming took 4 bases from V and 7 from J, leaving 14 bases between them. CDR1 SEHNR and CDR2 FQNEAQ come from the germline V gene (reference sequence). The CDR3 sequence is CASSSTTGMNSPLHF. CDR3 nucleotides: TGTGCCAGCAGCTCGACCACAGGGATGAATTCACCCCTCCACTTT.

This clone was found once. This chain links TRBV5-1 with TRBJ1-1, with D possibly being TRBD1 (6 bases). The CDR3 loop spans 12 amino acids. Trimming left V 4 bases short and J 8 bases short, with 12 bases between. Germline V CDR1 and CDR2: SGHRS, YFSETQ. The CDR3 nucleotides read TGCGCCAGCAGCATAAGGACAGAGGAAGCTTTCTTT. Protein sequence: CASSIRTEEAFF.

The chain is built from TRBV18 and TRBJ2-3, with 13 nucleotides matching TRBD2. V lost 5 bases, J lost 1 base, and 6 bases stayed unmatched. Per the germline V gene, CDR1 is KGHSH and CDR2 is LQKENI. This CDR3 contains 17 residues. Here the CDR3 reads CASSSPGLAGRTDTQYF. For the CDR3, the DNA is TGTGCCAGCTCATCGCCGGGACTAGCGGGGCGCACAGATACGCAGTATTTT.

The rearrangement uses TRBV19 and TRBJ2-7; 8 nucleotides line up with TRBD1. Trimming took 5 bases from V and 3 from J; bases not matched to a gene: 9. Germline CDR1 reads LNHDA; CDR2 reads SQIVND (reference sequence). The CDR3 is 15 amino acids. The CDR3 DNA is TGTGCCAGTAGTTCCCAGGGGGCGGGTAGCTACGAGCAGTACTTC. Its protein product is CASSSQGAGSYEQYF.

The chain has TRBV10-3 and TRBJ2-3; 11 bases fit TRBD2. V shed 2 bases and J 1 base; nucleotides not matched to a gene: 5. The CDR3 sequence is 17 residues long. In germline, CDR1 is ENHRY, CDR2 SYGVKD. The CDR3 nucleotides read TGTGCCATCAGTGAGACGATAGCGGGGGGGGGCACAGATACGCAGTATTTT. It encodes CAISETIAGGGTDTQYF.

The CDR3 sequence: CASSFPTTGGSPNEKLFF. The CDR3 DNA is TGTGCCAGCAGCTTCCCCACGACAGGGGGGTCACCTAATGAAAAACTGTTTTTT. The chain joins TRBV5-6 to TRBJ1-4; 9 positions agree with TRBD1. V lost 2 bases, J lost 3 bases, and 11 bases stayed unmatched. The CDR3 extends over 18 amino acids. Germline assignment: CDR1 SGHDT and CDR2 YYEEEE.

This rearrangement joins TRBV6-5 to TRBJ1-4; D unclear. The V gene's germline CDR1 is MNHEY and CDR2 SVGAGI. The V gene lost 5 bases and the J gene lost 8 bases, with 6 bases spanning the gap. This CDR3 is built from 11 residues. CDR3 nucleotides: TGTGCCAGCAGTCGAGGGGAAAAACTGTTTTTT. This translates into CASSRGEKLFF.

The rearrangement uses TRBV15 and TRBJ2-1; no clear D. The CDR3 extends over 12 amino acids. Trimming cost V 0 bases and J 12 bases, with 9 bases left between them. Germline V gene lookup returns CDR1 LNHNV and CDR2 YYDKDF (reference sequence). The CDR3 region has the DNA TGTGCCACCAGCAGAGACCATACCGGGCAGTTCTTC. Its translation is CATSRDHTGQFF.

This sequence joins TRBV5-7 and TRBJ1-5; D possibly corresponds to TRBD1 (6 bases). TRBV5-7 is designated an ORF whose function remains uncertain. CDR3 size: 19 residues. The CDR3 DNA reads TGTGCGCAAATTTGGGGAGGGGGGCGAGTTTGTGGTACCAATCAGCCCCAGCATTTT. Residues: CAQIWGGGRVCGTNQPQHF.

The rearrangement joins TRBV7-2 to TRBJ1-1; a possible D gene is TRBD1 (5 bases). The germline V gene encodes CDR1 SGHTA and CDR2 FQGNSA. Trimming took 1 base from V and 5 from J, leaving 11 bases between them. CDR3 length: 14 residues. The CDR3 sequence is CASSLDQGWTEAFF. CDR3 sequence (DNA): TGTGCCAGCAGCTTAGATCAGGGATGGACTGAAGCTTTCTTT.

This chain links TRBV10-3 with TRBJ2-1; D is possibly TRBD1 (6 bases). This CDR3 is 14 amino acids long. Trimming cost V 4 bases and J 7 bases, with 14 bases left between them. Germline CDR1 reads ENHRY; CDR2 reads SYGVKD. CDR3 DNA sequence: TGTGCCATCAGTGCCTCGGGACAAGAGAATGAGCAGTTCTTC. This gives the protein CAISASGQENEQFF.

The chain recombines TRBV2 with TRBJ1-1; D not resolved. CDR3 length: 14 amino acids. The V end was cut by 8 bases, the J end by 3 bases, with 16 bases between. Germline V gives CDR1 SNHLY, CDR2 FYNNEI. CDR3 residues: CASSGSGGHTEAFF. For the CDR3, the DNA is TGTGCCAGCTCGGGATCAGGCGGACACACTGAAGCTTTCTTT.

The rearrangement uses TRBV7-2 and TRBJ2-7; 8 bases fit TRBD2. Germline-derived CDR1 and CDR2 are SGHTA and FQGNSA. The CDR3 contains 13 residues. V gave up 4 bases and J gave up 7 bases; unmatched junction bases: 6. CDR3 amino acids: CASSWGLVEEQYF. The CDR3 nucleotides are TGTGCCAGCAGCTGGGGACTAGTCGAGGAGCAGTACTTC.

The rearrangement links TRBV7-2 to TRBJ1-1; D may be TRBD1 (6 bases). The germline V gene has CDR1 SGHTA and CDR2 FQGNSA. V lost 1 base and J 0 bases, leaving 12 bases between the germline ends. This CDR3 has 16 amino acids. The CDR3 is CASSLVPTGMNTEAFF. The DNA of the CDR3 is TGTGCCAGCAGCTTAGTTCCTACAGGGATGAACACTGAAGCTTTCTTT.

The chain carries TRBV27 and TRBJ2-5; D is perhaps TRBD1 (6 bases). The V end was cut by 6 bases, the J end by 7 bases, with 12 bases between. The CDR3 consists of 12 residues. CDR1 and CDR2 (germline): MNHEY, SMNVEV (reference sequence). The CDR3 region has the DNA TGTGCCAGCAGCCTACAGGGTTCGACCCAGTACTTC. Translating gives CASSLQGSTQYF.

The V call is TRBV7-3, the J call TRBJ1-2; TRBD1 is a possible D gene (5 bases). CDR1 is SGHTA, CDR2 FQGTGA, per germline. The V gene lost 3 bases and the J gene lost 4 bases, with 12 bases spanning the gap. The CDR3 is made up of 14 amino acids. The CDR3 region has the DNA TGTGCCAGCAGCTTCCCGGGGGGGGTCTATGGCTACACCTTC. Protein sequence: CASSFPGGVYGYTF. Variable domain in full (rest from reference TRBV7-3 and TRBJ1-2): GAGVSQTPSNKVTEKGKYVELRCDPISGHTALYWYRQSLGQGPEFLIYFQGTGAADDSGLPNDRFFAVRPEGSVSTLKIQRTERGDSAVYLCASSFPGGVYGYTFGSGTRLTVV.

The genes are TRBV11-3 and TRBJ2-5; the D gene is possibly TRBD1 (6 bases). CDR3 size: 13 residues. The V gene's germline CDR1 is SGHNT and CDR2 YENEEA. The V gene lost 3 bases and the J gene lost 5 bases, with 10 bases spanning the gap. The CDR3, as DNA: TGTGCCAGCAGCTTTACAGGGTCGGAGACCCAGTACTTC. Translation gives CASSFTGSETQYF.

The J gene is TRBJ2-1, the V gene TRBV5-6; 7 bases line up with TRBD1. V was clipped by 4 bases and J by 12 bases; unmatched bases: 16. The CDR3 sequence is 15 residues long. Germline V gene data show CDR1 as SGHDT and CDR2 as YYEEEE. For the CDR3, the DNA is TGTGCCAGCAGCAGCTACACCGGGACAGCCAGAGGGCAGTTCTTC. Amino acid sequence: CASSSYTGTARGQFF. Looking up the rest from reference TRBV5-6 and TRBJ2-1 gives the full variable domain: DAGVTQSPTHLIKTRGQQVTLRCSPKSGHDTVSWYQQALGQGPQFIFQYYEEEERQRGNFPDRFSGHQFPNYSSELNVNALLLGDSALYLCASSSYTGTARGQFFGPGTRLTVL.